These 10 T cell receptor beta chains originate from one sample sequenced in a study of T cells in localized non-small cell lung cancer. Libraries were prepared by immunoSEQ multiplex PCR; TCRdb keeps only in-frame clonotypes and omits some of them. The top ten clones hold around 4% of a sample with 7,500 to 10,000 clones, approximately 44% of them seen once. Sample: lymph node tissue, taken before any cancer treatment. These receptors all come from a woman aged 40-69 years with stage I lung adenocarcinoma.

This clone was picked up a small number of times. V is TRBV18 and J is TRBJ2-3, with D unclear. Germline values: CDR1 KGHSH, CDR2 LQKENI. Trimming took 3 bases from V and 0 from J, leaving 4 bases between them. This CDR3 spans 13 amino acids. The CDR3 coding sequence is TGTGCCAGCTCACCCCCTAGCACAGATACGCAGTATTTT. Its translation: CASSPPSTDTQYF.

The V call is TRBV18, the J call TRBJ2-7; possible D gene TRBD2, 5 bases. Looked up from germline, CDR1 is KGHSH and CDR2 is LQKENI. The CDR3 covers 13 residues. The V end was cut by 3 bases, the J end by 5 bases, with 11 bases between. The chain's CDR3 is CASSPNGKDEQYF. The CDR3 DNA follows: TGTGCCAGCTCACCGAACGGGAAGGACGAGCAGTACTTC. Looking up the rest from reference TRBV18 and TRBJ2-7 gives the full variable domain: NAGVMQNPRHLVRRRGQEARLRCSPMKGHSHVYWYRQLPEEGLKFMVYLQKENIIDESGMPKERFSAEFPKEGPSILRIQQVVRGDSAAYFCASSPNGKDEQYFGPGTRLTVT.

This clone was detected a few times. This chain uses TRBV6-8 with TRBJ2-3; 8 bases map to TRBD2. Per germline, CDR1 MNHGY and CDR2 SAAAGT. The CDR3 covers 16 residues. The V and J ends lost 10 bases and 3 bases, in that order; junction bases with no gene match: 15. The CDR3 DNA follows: TGTGCCACCGAGCCAGGAAAACTAGCGGAAACAGATACGCAGTATTTT. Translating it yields CATEPGKLAETDTQYF.

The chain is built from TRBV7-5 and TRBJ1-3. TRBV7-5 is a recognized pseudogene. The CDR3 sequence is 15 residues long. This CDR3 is CASSPQRGGGNTIYF. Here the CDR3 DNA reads TGTGCCAGCAGCCCCCAGCGGGGAGGTGGAAACACCATATATTTT.

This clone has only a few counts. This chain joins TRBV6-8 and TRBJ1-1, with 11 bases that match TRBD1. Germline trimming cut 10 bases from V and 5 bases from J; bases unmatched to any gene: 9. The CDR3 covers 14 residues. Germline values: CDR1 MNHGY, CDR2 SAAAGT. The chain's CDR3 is CAITSDRGLTEAFF. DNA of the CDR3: TGTGCCATCACTTCGGACAGGGGGCTGACTGAAGCTTTCTTT.

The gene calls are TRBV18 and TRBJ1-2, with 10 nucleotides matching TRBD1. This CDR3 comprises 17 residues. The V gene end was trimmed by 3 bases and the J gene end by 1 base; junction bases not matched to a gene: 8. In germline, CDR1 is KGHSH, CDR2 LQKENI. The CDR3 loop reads CASSPPTGGGFNYGYTF. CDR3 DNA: TGTGCCAGCTCACCTCCGACAGGGGGCGGGTTTAACTATGGCTACACCTTC.

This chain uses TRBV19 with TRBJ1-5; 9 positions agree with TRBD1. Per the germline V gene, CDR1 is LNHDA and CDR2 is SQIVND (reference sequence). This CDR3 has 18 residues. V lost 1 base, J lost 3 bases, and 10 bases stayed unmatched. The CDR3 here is CASSIVGQGLNTNQPQHF. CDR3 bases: TGTGCCAGTAGTATAGTCGGACAGGGGCTTAATACCAATCAGCCCCAGCATTTT.

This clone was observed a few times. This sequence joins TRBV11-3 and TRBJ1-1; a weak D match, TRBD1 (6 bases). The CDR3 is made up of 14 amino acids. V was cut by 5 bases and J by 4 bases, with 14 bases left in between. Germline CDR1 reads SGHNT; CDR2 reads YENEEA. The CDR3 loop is CASSARRGSTEAFF. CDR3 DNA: TGTGCCAGCAGCGCCCGAAGGGGGTCCACTGAAGCTTTCTTT.

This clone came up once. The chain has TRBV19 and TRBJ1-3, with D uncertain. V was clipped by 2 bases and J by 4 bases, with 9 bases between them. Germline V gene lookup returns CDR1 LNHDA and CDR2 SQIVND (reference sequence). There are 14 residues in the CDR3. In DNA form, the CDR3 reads TGTGCCAGTAGTATATGGACCGCGGGAAACACCATATATTTT. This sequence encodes CASSIWTAGNTIYF. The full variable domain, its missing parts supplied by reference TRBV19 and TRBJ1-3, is DGGITQSPKYLFRKEGQNVTLSCEQNLNHDAMYWYRQDPGQGLRLIYYSQIVNDFQKGDIAEGYSVSREKKESFPLTVTSAQKNPTAFYLCASSIWTAGNTIYFGEGSWLTVV.

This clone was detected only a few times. CDR3 loop: CASSITGRKAFF. Here the CDR3 DNA reads TGTGCCAGTAGTATCACAGGCCGGAAAGCTTTCTTT. V usage is TRBV19 and J usage is TRBJ1-1; D possibly corresponds to TRBD1 (5 bases). V lost 3 bases and J lost 9, with 11 bases in between. The CDR3 covers 12 residues. Germline CDR1 is LNHDA and CDR2 is SQIVND (reference sequence).